A single sample gave rise to the 11 T cell receptor beta chains below, sequenced in a study of CD4 and CD8 cells across lung adenocarcinoma regions. TCRdb processed the PCR reads anew with MiXCR; each CDR3 protein has one entry. The sample yields about 20,000 distinct CDR3 sequences, approximately 54% seen once. The sequencing sample was made of CD8+ T cells from the center of a lung tumor. The receptors shown here come from a female donor with lung adenocarcinoma. The CD4 and CD8 labels of this study may be unreliable.

This sequence joins TRBV11-2 and TRBJ2-5; D assignment may be TRBD1 or TRBD2 (5 bases each). Near its end, the DNA agrees better with TRBJ2-7, so the J call may be wrong. Germline CDR1 SGHAT, CDR2 FQNNGV. The CDR3 contains 14 residues. DNA for the CDR3: TGTGCCAGCAGCTTCCAGCGGACATCCTACGAGCAGTACTTC. This sequence encodes CASSFQRTSYEQYF.

A word on this clonotype: The germline gene is not matched at one end of the junction; a read error may be the cause. The rearrangement joins TRBV27 to TRBJ2-3; a possible D gene is TRBD2 (5 bases). The CDR3 contains 15 residues. Germline lookup yields CDR1 MNHEY and CDR2 SMNVEV (reference sequence). The CDR3 nucleotides read TGTGCCAGCAGTCCGGAGATGGGAGTCACAAACATGCAGTATTTC. Its translation is CASSPEMGVTNMQYF.

The V and J genes are TRBV6-1 and TRBJ2-1; a possible D gene is TRBD2 (5 bases). CDR3 length equals 16 residues. The ends were cut back, 6 bases at V and 13 bases at J, with 28 bases in the middle. Germline V gene data show CDR1 as MNHNS and CDR2 as SASEGT. CDR3: CASRAEANTYQETQFF. The CDR3 DNA sequence: TGTGCCAGCAGGGCGGAGGCAAATACGTACCAAGAGACCCAGTTCTTC.

The rearrangement uses TRBV10-3 and TRBJ2-1; D unresolved. The length of the CDR3 is 11 residues. The germline CDR1 and CDR2 sequences are ENHRY and SYGVKD. The V and J ends lost 10 bases and 13 bases respectively, with 17 bases between them. The CDR3 sequence: CATHLLETQFF. CDR3 DNA: TGTGCCACCCATTTGTTGGAGACCCAGTTCTTC.

The chain is built from TRBV6-5 and TRBJ2-1; maybe TRBD1 (5 bases). This CDR3 has 15 amino acids. Trimming took 2 bases from V and 2 from J, leaving 10 bases between them. Looked up from germline, CDR1 is MNHEY and CDR2 is SVGAGI. The CDR3 bases are TGTGCCAGCAGTTACGTAGGACAACCCTACAATGAGCAGTTCTTC. Residues: CASSYVGQPYNEQFF.

A few counts support this clonotype. J is TRBJ2-2 and V is TRBV6-1; tentatively, D is TRBD1 (5 bases). V was pared by 8 bases and J by 0 bases, with 7 bases between. Germline V lookup: CDR1 MNHNS, CDR2 SASEGT. The CDR3 spans 13 residues. In DNA, the CDR3 is TGTGCCAGCCGACAGTCGAACACCGGGGAGCTGTTTTTT. This translates into CASRQSNTGELFF.

The CDR3 nucleotides are TGCAGTTCCCAGGGTCCGTCCTACGAGCAGTACTTC. As protein: CSSQGPSYEQYF. The chain recombines TRBV20-1 with TRBJ2-1, with a possible D match to TRBD1 (5 bases). The end of the DNA is better explained by TRBJ2-7, so the J call may be wrong. The germline V gene has CDR1 DFQATT and CDR2 SNEGSKA (reference sequence). The CDR3 is made up of 12 amino acids.

There are many counts of this clonotype. This sequence may be a read error, since a much larger clone differs from it by one base. The chain carries TRBV6-1 and TRBJ2-1; D gene ambiguous. The V end lost 6 bases, the J end lost 10 bases, and 19 bases lay between the germline ends. Germline lookup yields CDR1 MNHNS and CDR2 SASEGT. The CDR3 has 14 amino acids. The CDR3 here is CASRNRKIPYEQFF. CDR3 DNA sequence: TGTGCCAGCAGGAATCGGAAGATCCCCTACGAGCAGTTCTTC.

The chain joins TRBV10-3 to TRBJ2-4, with D tentatively TRBD1 or TRBD2 (6 bases each). The CDR3 runs to 14 residues. Germline V gene lookup returns CDR1 ENHRY and CDR2 SYGVKD. Here the CDR3 reads CAGMGGGEGDIQYF. Written as DNA, the CDR3 is TGTGCGGGGATGGGGGGCGGTGAGGGAGACATTCAGTACTTC.

This clonotype was found a few times. The rearrangement uses TRBV3-1 and TRBJ2-1, with TRBD2 matching over 11 bases. Losses at the gene ends were 3 bases for V and 4 bases for J; bases not matched to a gene: 8. This CDR3 is 17 amino acids long. Germline CDR1 reads LGHDT; CDR2 reads YNNKEL (reference sequence). CDR3 bases: TGTGCCAGCAGCCACCCCGCGGGACTAGCGGATTACAATGAGCAGTTCTTC. Translated: CASSHPAGLADYNEQFF.

The chain is built from TRBV6-1 and TRBJ1-2; D remains ambiguous. Deletions cut 5 bases from V and 8 bases from J, with 15 bases between. This CDR3 has 13 amino acids. The germline V gene has CDR1 MNHNS and CDR2 SASEGT. The CDR3 DNA follows: TGTGCCAGCAGTCCGGCCACCTTCGGGGGCTACACCTTC. Residues: CASSPATFGGYTF.